This entry concerns a single T cell receptor (beta chain). This specimen belongs to a study of blood T cell repertoires in COVID-19. The overall study: Sites in the United States, Italy and Spain provided acute and convalescent COVID-19 samples.

V dropped 9 bases and J dropped 5; count of bases not matched to a gene: 4. CDR1 LNHDA and CDR2 SQIVND come from the germline V gene (reference sequence). The CDR3 runs 14 residues. Sequenced by immunoSEQ multiplex PCR; TCRdb stores in-frame clones only, minus some. The sample includes about 140,000 clones, around 82% of them seen just once. This TCR was sampled from a human donor in a cohort sampled during active COVID-19. Sequencing was carried out using peripheral blood. The V and J genes are TRBV19 and TRBJ2-1; 13 positions match TRBD2. CDR3 nucleotides: TGTGCCAGCAGACTAGCGGGGGGTAACAATGAGCAGTTCTTC. The encoded protein is CASRLAGGNNEQFF.